These T cell receptor beta chains were read from a single sample in a study of CD8 T cells in Susac syndrome. MiXCR, applied by TCRdb to the immunoSEQ multiplex PCR reads, yields one record per CDR3 protein. The table shows 150,000 to 200,000 distinct CDR3 sequences, with approximately 95% occurring only once. Material for sequencing was CD8+ T cells from PBMCs. Receptors originate from a human donor with Susac syndrome. The CDR3 runs from the conserved cysteine through the conserved F or W. The D gene is left open where the match is weak. Expanded clones are given a class, and other clones once, few, many or no size at all.

clone size: NA; D gene: NA; J gene: TRBJ2-1; CDR3 length: 13; V gene: TRBV20-1; CDR3 protein: CSASLVSYNEQFF
clone size: NA; D gene: NA; J gene: TRBJ2-1; CDR3 length: 14; V gene: TRBV3-1; CDR3 protein: CASSQEHSYNEQFF
clone size: once; D gene: TRBD1; J gene: TRBJ1-1; CDR3 length: 16; V gene: TRBV7-2; CDR3 protein: CASSLVSGTAPTEAFF
clone size: NA; D gene: TRBD1; J gene: TRBJ2-7; CDR3 length: 16; V gene: TRBV9; CDR3 protein: CASSVAEGDRTYEQYF
clone size: few; D gene: NA; J gene: TRBJ2-7; CDR3 length: 11; V gene: TRBV5-6; CDR3 protein: CASSWSYEQYF
clone size: few; D gene: NA; J gene: TRBJ2-7; CDR3 length: 12; V gene: TRBV7-9; CDR3 protein: CASSLDLYEQYF
clone size: NA; D gene: NA; J gene: TRBJ1-5; CDR3 length: 15; V gene: TRBV23-1; CDR3 protein: CASERARDCNQPQHF
clone size: NA; D gene: NA; J gene: TRBJ2-7; CDR3 length: 14; V gene: TRBV21-1; CDR3 protein: CASRGEGIPYEQYF
clone size: NA; D gene: NA; J gene: TRBJ1-1; CDR3 length: 12; V gene: TRBV5-1; CDR3 protein: CASSYPGSEAFF
clone size: NA; D gene: NA; J gene: TRBJ2-2; CDR3 length: 16; V gene: TRBV29-1; CDR3 protein: CSVEDAETGNTGELFF
clone size: NA; D gene: NA; J gene: TRBJ2-1; CDR3 length: 14; V gene: TRBV29-1; CDR3 protein: CSVEGYPSYNEQFF
clone size: NA; D gene: TRBD2; J gene: TRBJ2-5; CDR3 length: 14; V gene: TRBV6-6; CDR3 protein: CASSRRGGQETQYF
clone size: NA; D gene: NA; J gene: TRBJ1-5; CDR3 length: 12; V gene: TRBV12-3/TRBV12-4; CDR3 protein: CASQGSNQPQHF
clone size: NA; D gene: NA; J gene: TRBJ2-2; CDR3 length: 14; V gene: TRBV3-1; CDR3 protein: CASSQEDNTGELFF
clone size: NA; D gene: TRBD1; J gene: TRBJ2-7; CDR3 length: 14; V gene: TRBV6-5; CDR3 protein: CASSYEGQGDEQYF
clone size: NA; D gene: NA; J gene: TRBJ1-4; CDR3 length: 16; V gene: TRBV20-1; CDR3 protein: CSAVSGSGTGNEKLFF
clone size: NA; D gene: NA; J gene: TRBJ1-6; CDR3 length: 15; V gene: TRBV27; CDR3 protein: CASSSMGRLDSPLHF
clone size: NA; D gene: NA; J gene: TRBJ2-2; CDR3 length: 13; V gene: TRBV11-2; CDR3 protein: CASTHINTGELFF
clone size: once; D gene: TRBD1; J gene: TRBJ2-1; CDR3 length: 15; V gene: TRBV15; CDR3 protein: CATEGTGRSYNEQFF
clone size: NA; D gene: NA; J gene: TRBJ1-5; CDR3 length: 18; V gene: TRBV6-5; CDR3 protein: CASSYSKGRATSNQPQHF